This T cell receptor beta chain was observed in a study of blood T cell repertoires in COVID-19. Whole-study context: The samples span acute and convalescent COVID-19 from the United States, Italy and Spain.

This clone occurred a few times. Participants' reported clinical history set cohort assignment. Recovery among Cohort 3 donors was established by two negative PCRs, clearance, or symptom resolution. In the authors' workflow: Amplification from reference gene primers served as the basis for estimated nucleated cell counts. TCRdb's copy holds only in-frame clones and misses some; the assay was immunoSEQ multiplex PCR. The DNA gave D and trimming, while V, J and clone size come from that table. This repertoire shows fewer than 350,000 clones, roughly 85% found once; its top ten account for around 2.3%. The CDR3 is 17 residues long. Germline V gene data show CDR1 as KGHDR and CDR2 as SFDVKD. After removal of 4 bases from V and 5 bases from J, the junction contained 10 bases not matched to a gene.

The chain uses TRBV24-1 and TRBJ1-6; 7 bases are a match to TRBD1. The origin of this receptor is a woman aged 45-60 years who had recovered from COVID-19. Sequencing was carried out using PBMCs or T cells enriched from blood (not recorded which). CDR3 amino acids: CATSETALTGHNSPLHF. The CDR3 coding sequence is TGTGCCACCAGTGAGACGGCCCTGACAGGGCATAATTCACCCCTCCACTTT.